This entry concerns a single T cell receptor (beta chain). CDR3 length: 13 amino acids. Germline V gene data show CDR1 as SNHLY and CDR2 as FYNNEI. V lost 10 bases and J lost 4, with 11 bases in between. In the original workflow: Amplified reference gene primers provided the basis for estimating nucleated cell counts. Sequencing used immunoSEQ multiplex PCR; TCRdb keeps in-frame clones, though not all of them. D and trimming were read from the DNA, whereas the V and J calls and clone size are those reported in that table. This repertoire shows 150,000 to 200,000 clones, about 86% found once; its top ten account for roughly 3%. The sample belongs to a study of blood T cell repertoires in COVID-19. Study-wide background: There were acute and convalescent COVID-19 samples, and they came from the United States, Italy and Spain. T cells, B-cell-depleted T cells, or PBMCs provided the cDNA or gDNA that served as material.

Sequenced sample: peripheral blood. V usage is TRBV2 and J usage is TRBJ2-6, with no clear D. The sequence derives from a human donor with acute or convalescent COVID-19. The donor label of this sample is uncertain. CDR3 residues: CATQLIGANVLTF. CDR3 DNA sequence: TGTGCCACCCAGTTGATCGGGGCCAACGTCCTGACTTTC. Filled out from reference TRBV2 and TRBJ2-6, the complete variable domain reads EPEVTQTPSHQVTQMGQEVILRCVPISNHLYFYWYRQILGQKVEFLVSFYNNEISEKSEIFDDQFSVERPDGSNFTLKIRSTKLEDSAMYFCATQLIGANVLTFGAGSRLTVL.